This TCR beta chain derives from a study of blood T cell repertoires in COVID-19. This CDR3 has 12 residues. Trimming removed 1 base from V and 11 bases from J, with 10 bases in between. CDR1 and CDR2 from the germline V gene are KGHDR and SFDVKD. Repertoires were generated with immunoSEQ multiplex PCR, while TCRdb's copy carries only in-frame clones and drops some. The sample lists fewer than 350,000 clones, around 88% occurring once. The sequence was obtained from a woman in her 30s with COVID-19, enrolled during active disease. The sample consisted of peripheral blood. This sequence joins TRBV24-1 and TRBJ2-5; D is uncertain. CDR3 in amino acids: CATSDFVSRQYF. The CDR3 DNA follows: TGTGCCACCAGTGATTTCGTTTCTCGTCAGTACTTC.